This TCR beta chain is drawn from a study of cytomegalovirus exposure and HLA in healthy donors listed by TCRdb under 2017. In terms of the full investigation: According to an earlier analysis of 587 of the donors, 150 million to 200 million T cells yielded roughly 100 million unique TCR beta sequences and less than 300 Gb of sequence data. Besides the first cohort of hundreds of subjects, a separate validation cohort made up of some 110 different subjects was used. An early release covering 550 to 650 HLA-typed donors comprised approximately 290 gigabases of sequencing data and around 80 million unique TCR sequences. The T cell repertoires of 700 or so subjects were profiled by immunosequencing and related to cytomegalovirus serostatus. HLA typing covered class I and class II loci at four-digit resolution. All discovery cohort repertoires had been generated on a single sequencing platform. Among around 400 genotyped donors of the cohort, an average of around 240,000 unique TCR beta nucleotide sequences were sequenced per donor, around a sixth of them non-productive. High-throughput TCR immunosequencing, statistical association of individual TCRs with disease status, and machine learning were combined to predict cytomegalovirus infection status. The later analysis used no new phenotypic data to find candidate immune exposures, relying instead on TCR beta sequences and their occurrence across donors. A later analysis re-analyzed previously published TCR beta repertoires from roughly 690 donors and added high-resolution HLA genotyping to study TCR occurrence patterns. To decide whether each TCR beta V gene segment behaved as functional or pseudogenic, an earlier analysis of some 600 of the donors relied on high-throughput TCR beta sequencing. Because of strong linkage in the cohort, a handful of DR-DQ haplotypes were treated as single units for association and clustering. Among the roughly 400 genotyped donors, approximately 82% belonged to the genetic ancestry cluster associated with self-reported Caucasian donors. Typing coverage differed by locus: A, B, C, DRB1 and DQB1 were typed in roughly 620-630 donors, DQA1 in approximately 520, DPA1 in some 610, and DPB1 in about 450. The study aimed to test whether signatures of past pathogen exposure could be identified by cataloging public T cell receptors. In a later genetic analysis, genome-wide SNP genotypes for about 55% of the roughly 700 donors were used, and that subset was treated as a discovery cohort. Alongside the repertoire data, information on donor age, sex, ethnicity and CMV serostatus was compiled. What the research found in general, with its limitations: A cluster of highly shared sequence variants was judged likely to represent a technical artifact of the sequencing pipeline. Because HLA typing was missing for some donors at each locus, association tests included only the typed subset. In a later analysis, the rate of TCR association differed among HLA loci, with DRB1 alleles having the most associated TCRs and HLA-C alleles having the fewest. Linkage disequilibrium might explain the correlated functional status among segregating V segments, but an unknown experimental factor could not be ruled out. According to a later analysis, most CMV-associated TCR beta chains appeared to be HLA-restricted, and the HLA associations seemed to be driven largely by CMV exposure. In a later analysis, HLA-associated TCR beta chains were found to be more clonally expanded and to have lower generation probabilities than equally common non-associated chains. The earlier analysis of a few hundred of the donors excluded some 16 rarely observed V segments, including chromosome 9 orphons, because counts were too low. In vitro tests confirmed that a few of the cytomegalovirus-associated TCR beta chains recognize cytomegalovirus antigens. The study listed approximately 160 TCR beta chains as associated with cytomegalovirus. The authors suggested that the approach could potentially be generalized to other disease states and immunological phenotypes. Immune exposure information for the cohort was limited to CMV serostatus. Cytomegalovirus status was reported to be diagnosed by the classifier with high specificity and sensitivity in both the original and validation cohorts. A further reported finding was that TCR beta sequences accurately predicted the HLA-A and HLA-B alleles for most subjects in the first cohort. Specific HLA alleles were associated with 15,000 to 20,000 TCR beta sequences at a false discovery rate of 0.05 in a later analysis. When HLA alleles, especially DR and DQ, strongly co-occurred, attributing TCR associations to individual alleles was difficult. A later genetic analysis associated a missense DCLRE1C variant with V-gene and J-gene trimming of TCR beta chains, and an independent cohort replicated the association. According to a later analysis, parvovirus B19, influenza, CMV and Epstein-Barr virus appeared linked to several top co-occurrence clusters. In this cohort, only TCR beta chains were sequenced, and detectable features were limited by the absence of alpha or paired-chain data. In a later genetic analysis, fewer N-insertions in productive TCRs were reported among donors in an Asian-associated ancestry cluster than the roughly 710-donor mean. An earlier analysis of 587 of the donors showed that most TCR beta V segments appeared in productive rearrangements either about 90% or about 30% of the time, which broadly matched IMGT annotations. Most TCR sequences were seen in very few donors, while some public TCRs were found in many individuals. Roughly uniform sequencing depth across donors was assumed in presence/absence analyses, although this assumption may not hold. Some IMGT-functional V segments, including TRBV6-2 and TRBV6-3, could not be distinguished by the 87-base-pair reads and were therefore excluded.

The cohort consisted of some 730 healthy bone marrow donors. At the time of sampling, all cohort members were nominally healthy, though unrecorded immune exposures were likely present. The donor tested CMV seropositive, placing the donor among the roughly 300 seropositive members of the cohort. A peripheral blood sample was collected from each donor, and TCR beta sequencing was performed on peripheral blood mononuclear cells. The Qiagen DNeasy Blood Extraction Kit was used to extract genomic DNA from the blood cell samples. To prepare the library, the immunoSEQ multiplex PCR assay was applied. A mixture of 60 forward primers for TCR Vbeta segments and 13 reverse primers for TCR Jbeta segments was used in the multiplex PCR. Amplification of the CDR3 region of rearranged TCR beta genes was performed with a multiplex PCR assay on genomic DNA. On the Illumina HiSeq System, the amplified TCR beta libraries were sequenced as 87-base-pair reads. The paper's processing steps were these. Across the 640 or so repertoires, a later analysis counted tens of millions of unique TCR beta chains, roughly 11 million of which were shared by at least two donors. A nearest-neighbor algorithm error-corrected the raw reads and collapsed the reads into unique sequences, merging closely related sequences to remove PCR and sequencing errors. To assign V, D and J gene segments, CDR3 sequences were aligned to IMGT reference sequences. For a sequence to be retained, a match of at least six nucleotides to both a V gene segment and a J gene segment was required. A rearrangement counted as productive if the CDR3 had no stop codons and remained in frame with V and J, and every other rearrangement counted as non-productive. CDR3 was defined by IMGT convention, running from the second conserved V-encoded cysteine to the conserved J-encoded phenylalanine. Sequences without an unambiguous match to a single V gene segment were excluded from the earlier analysis of 450 to 750 of the donors. An earlier analysis of approximately 590 of the donors called V segments functional above 56.7% productive rearrangements and segregating when the between-donor standard deviation exceeded 5%. To diagnose cytomegalovirus status from the catalog of TCR beta chain sequences, a statistical classification framework was built. In a later analysis, V and J genes were assigned by comparing TCR nucleotide sequences against IMGT/GENE-DB human TR gene sequences. In a later analysis, CDR3 sequences and most-parsimonious VDJ recombination scenarios were assigned using the TCRdist pipeline. In a later analysis, each TCR beta chain was defined by its CDR3 amino acid sequence together with its V-gene family, and reads without a unique V-gene family were excluded. As a way to deal with suspected cross-contamination and a sequencing artifact, a later analysis dropped 450 to 700 nucleotide sequences that were highly shared and had low generation probability. In a later analysis, a clonal expansion index was calculated for each public chain from normalized within-repertoire ranks of inferred template counts. In a later analysis, generation probabilities were computed using a VDJ recombination model fitted to out-of-frame rearrangements, and the results were checked against IGoR. In a later analysis, TCR-TCR, TCR-HLA and TCR-CMV co-occurrence was scored with hypergeometric tests, and a repertoire-size bias correction was applied to TCR pairs. False discovery rates were estimated in a later analysis by permuting HLA or CMV assignments 20 times. In a later analysis, co-occurring TCRs were grouped using DBSCAN, with TCRdist sequence similarity added in when clustering inside HLA-allele-positive subsets. For co-occurrence clustering, repertoires with fewer than 30,000 or more than 120,000 public chains were excluded, along with five repertoires with anomalous nucleotide sharing. The clones in this table, taken by TCRdb from immuneACCESS, are in-frame only. Not every clone is retained; where verified, under half of the shortfall comes from an unresolved V gene, and the cause of the rest is unknown. For V, J and clone size, that table is used; D and trimming come from the DNA. Here the sample has fewer than 250,000 clones; roughly 81% occur a single time. The ten largest clonotypes hold less than 4% of the sample.

CDR1 and CDR2, looked up from the germline V gene (reference sequence), are MNHEY and SMNVEV. The CDR3 covers 14 residues, taking in both the cysteine and the phenylalanine. Only the CDR3 part of the read is kept: 42 bases, read in frame from the first base. The V end gives up 10 bases and the J end 0 bases, leaving 8 bases in the junction not matched to a gene. To note about this clone: Its antigen is still unknown. The sample holds no much larger clone one base away, and base qualities are not on file.

The sequence derives from a woman aged 25 to 39 in good health and CMV-seropositive. This chain joins TRBV27 to TRBJ2-7, with 8 bases in between that match TRBD1. Sequenced material: PBMCs. The DNA sequence reads TGTGCCACCAAGGACAGGGTGAGCTCCTACGAGCAGTACTTC. This codes for CATKDRVSSYEQYF.